The 25 T cell receptor beta chains presented below share a single source sample, sequenced in a study of post-analysis software for immune sequencing data. Study results and caveats: A handful of TRBV segments were significantly more frequent in patients than in controls. TRBV5-6, TRBV5-1 and TRBV20-1 were among these segments.

These receptors have no identified antigens. TCR beta cDNA libraries included unique molecular identifiers. A single record per CDR3 protein comes from TCRdb applying MiXCR to the PCR reads. This table has 600,000 to 750,000 distinct CDR3 sequences, around 64% appearing once. Sequenced: blood. The receptor source for this set is a girl between 2 and 10 years old with multiple sclerosis.

The genes are TRBV5-1 and TRBJ2-7, with 12 bases that match TRBD2. This CDR3 comprises 18 residues. Germline CDR1 and CDR2: SGHRS and YFSETQ. The V and J ends lost 0 bases and 5 bases, in that order; junction bases with no gene match: 12. This CDR3 is CASSLETSGSNKVDEQYF. CDR3 bases: TGCGCCAGCAGCTTGGAGACTAGCGGGAGCAATAAGGTCGACGAGCAGTACTTC.

This chain joins TRBV7-8 and TRBJ1-2; no firm D call. Trimming cost V 1 base and J 10 bases, with 10 bases left between them. The CDR3 loop spans 12 amino acids. Germline V gene lookup returns CDR1 SGHVS and CDR2 FQNEAQ. CDR3 region: CASSLGPRDYTF. CDR3 coding DNA: TGTGCCAGCAGCTTAGGACCGAGGGACTACACCTTC.

The genes are TRBV6-2 or TRBV6-3 and TRBJ2-6; D gene unclear. Germline V gene data show CDR1 as MNHEY and CDR2 as SVGEGT. Trimming shortened V by 4 bases and J by 1 base, and 11 bases separated the two germline ends. This CDR3 comprises 16 residues. The CDR3 DNA is TGTGCCAGCAGTTCCGCCTCCAAATCTGGGGCCAACGTCCTGACTTTC. It translates to CASSSASKSGANVLTF.

This sequence joins TRBV5-5 and TRBJ2-3; D is possibly TRBD2 (5 bases). The CDR3 consists of 13 residues. Per the germline V gene, CDR1 is SGHKS and CDR2 is YYEKEE (reference sequence). Between the trimmed V and J ends, which lost 0 bases and 4 bases, there was a span of 6 bases. This CDR3 is CASSLGESDTQYF. The CDR3 DNA reads TGTGCCAGCAGCTTGGGGGAGTCAGATACGCAGTATTTT.

This rearrangement joins TRBV6-1 to TRBJ2-5; D is possibly TRBD1 (6 bases). The J call is doubtful: the DNA matches TRBJ2-7 better. The CDR3 contains 15 residues. The germline V gene has CDR1 MNHNS and CDR2 SASEGT. The CDR3, as DNA: TGTGCCAGCAGTGAAGAGATGTGGGACAACTACGAGCAGTACTTC. Its translation: CASSEEMWDNYEQYF.

The J gene is TRBJ1-5, the V gene TRBV27; D is possibly TRBD1 (5 bases). Trimming pared 8 bases from V and 5 bases from J, leaving 22 bases between. Germline V gene lookup returns CDR1 MNHEY and CDR2 SMNVEV (reference sequence). The CDR3 is 16 amino acids. The DNA for the CDR3 is TGTGCCAGCCAGCCGCGAACTCAGGGAAGGCATCAGCCCCAGCATTTT. Translating gives CASQPRTQGRHQPQHF.

This clonotype was seen more than once but under ten times. This chain joins TRBV20-1 and TRBJ2-1; 9 bases map to TRBD2. The J segment lost 3 bases and the V segment lost 1 base, leaving 10 bases of the junction unmatched. Germline V CDR1 and CDR2: DFQATT, SNEGSKA (reference sequence). CDR3 length: 17 residues. The CDR3 region has the DNA TGCAGTGCTAGAGTGACGGCGGGAGGGAACGTCTACAATGAGCAGTTCTTC. This sequence encodes CSARVTAGGNVYNEQFF.

This sequence joins TRBV4-1 and TRBJ2-2; 11 bases align to TRBD2. Germline loops: CDR1 MGHRA, CDR2 YSYEKL. CDR3 length equals 16 residues. The V and J ends lost 4 bases and 5 bases, in that order; junction bases with no gene match: 6. CDR3 DNA sequence: TGCGCCAGCAGCCCCAAACTAGCGGGGGATACCGGGGAGCTGTTTTTT. Residues: CASSPKLAGDTGELFF.

This rearrangement joins TRBV5-1 to TRBJ2-1, with 11 positions matching TRBD2. Germline lookup yields CDR1 SGHRS and CDR2 YFSETQ. V lost 4 bases and J lost 2; bases outside the gene matches: 8. This CDR3 contains 17 residues. The CDR3 coding sequence is TGCGCCAGCAGCCATTCCGGGACTAGCGGCCCCTACAATGAGCAGTTCTTC. It translates to CASSHSGTSGPYNEQFF.

J is TRBJ2-3 and V is TRBV29-1, with a tentative D call TRBD2 (6 bases). CDR1 SQVTM and CDR2 ANQGSEA come from the germline V gene. Trimming shortened V by 6 bases and J by 4 bases, and 26 bases separated the two germline ends. This CDR3 has 17 amino acids. The CDR3 sequence: CSVHSGLLGLLADTQYF. The CDR3 DNA reads as TGCAGCGTCCACTCCGGCTTACTCGGACTATTAGCAGATACGCAGTATTTT.

V gene TRBV9 combines with J gene TRBJ1-5, with 7 bases matching TRBD1. The CDR3 sequence is 15 residues long. The germline CDR1 and CDR2 sequences are SGDLS and YYNGEE. V shed 2 bases, J shed 5 bases, and the junction held 7 bases outside the gene matches. CDR3 sequence reads: CASSVAGTEDQPQHF. The DNA of the CDR3 is TGTGCCAGCAGCGTCGCCGGGACAGAAGATCAGCCCCAGCATTTT.

V is TRBV4-1 and J is TRBJ2-7; D possibly corresponds to TRBD2 (5 bases). The CDR3 is 14 amino acids. Trimming shortened V by 5 bases and J by 5 bases, and 16 bases separated the two germline ends. The V gene's germline CDR1 is MGHRA and CDR2 YSYEKL. In nucleotides, the CDR3 is TGCGCCAGCAGCACATACCCGAGGGTCCACGAGCAGTACTTC. Amino acids: CASSTYPRVHEQYF.

This clonotype was observed a few times. This chain connects TRBV29-1 to TRBJ1-5; 9 positions match TRBD1. CDR3 length: 15 amino acids. Germline V gives CDR1 SQVTM, CDR2 ANQGSEA. V lost 1 base and J lost 7; bases outside the gene matches: 8. This chain's CDR3 is CSVEGDRVSHQPQHF. The CDR3 bases are TGCAGCGTTGAAGGGGACAGGGTTAGTCACCAGCCCCAGCATTTT.

The V call is TRBV2, the J call TRBJ2-7; D is uncertain. With 5 bases removed from V and 4 bases from J, the gap between germline ends came to 9 bases. The germline gives CDR1 SNHLY, CDR2 FYNNEI. The CDR3 totals 12 residues. This chain's CDR3 is CASSLMKYEQYF. DNA for the CDR3: TGTGCCAGCAGTCTCATGAAGTACGAGCAGTACTTC.

This clonotype was seen just once. The CDR3 bases are TGTGCCAGCAGACATAGAACCACAGATACGCAGTATTTT. Encoded protein: CASRHRTTDTQYF. The chain joins TRBV12-3 or TRBV12-4 to TRBJ2-3; D is unclear. The germline V and J ends were trimmed by 6 bases and 2 bases, with 9 bases remaining between them. CDR3 size: 13 residues.

CDR3 amino acids: CASSKLAGVSYEQYF. CDR3 DNA: TGTGCCAGCAGTAAACTAGCGGGAGTCTCCTACGAGCAGTACTTC. V gene TRBV6-6 combines with J gene TRBJ2-7; 11 nucleotides line up with TRBD2. V was clipped by 5 bases and J by 0 bases; unmatched bases: 3. CDR1 is MNHNY, CDR2 SVGAGI, per germline (reference sequence). CDR3 length: 15 amino acids.

The gene calls are TRBV15 and TRBJ1-2; TRBD1 aligns across 7 bases. With 5 bases clipped from V and 3 bases from J, the junction kept 9 bases outside the gene matches. CDR3 size: 15 residues. CDR1 and CDR2 (germline): LNHNV, YYDKDF (reference sequence). The CDR3 loop reads CATSVRDSRDYGYTF. The CDR3 DNA reads TGTGCCACCAGCGTACGGGACAGTAGGGACTATGGCTACACCTTC.

This chain links TRBV20-1 with TRBJ2-7, with a tentative D call TRBD2 (6 bases). The germline CDR1 and CDR2 sequences are DFQATT and SNEGSKA (reference sequence). The CDR3 totals 15 residues. Trimming cost V 2 bases and J 2 bases, with 16 bases left between them. CDR3 bases: TGCAGTGCTAGATCACTAACGGGAGACGCCTACGAGCAGTACTTC. Encoded protein: CSARSLTGDAYEQYF.

The J gene is TRBJ2-1, the V gene TRBV11-2; TRBD2 agrees at 10 bases. There are 20 residues in the CDR3. Per the germline V gene, CDR1 is SGHAT and CDR2 is FQNNGV. V lost 1 base, J lost 0 bases, and 12 bases stayed unmatched. The CDR3 sequence: CASSLGPLAGRPNSYNEQFF. CDR3 nucleotide sequence: TGTGCCAGCAGCTTAGGACCACTAGCGGGGCGACCAAACTCCTACAATGAGCAGTTCTTC.

J is TRBJ2-3 and V is TRBV1; TRBD1, as called in the table, went unchecked against the DNA. TRBV1 is a pseudogene. This CDR3 comprises 16 residues. The CDR3 region is CTSSPGLGGRTDTQYF. For the CDR3, the DNA is TGCACCAGCAGCCCCGGGCTGGGGGGTCGCACAGATACGCAGTATTTT.

The chain couples TRBV20-1 to TRBJ2-3, with 9 positions matching TRBD2. Germline CDR1 is DFQATT and CDR2 is SNEGSKA (reference sequence). CDR3 length: 16 amino acids. The V segment lost 1 base and the J segment 3 bases; nucleotides outside the gene matches: 8. The CDR3: CSARGAGGGATDTQYF. Here the CDR3 DNA reads TGCAGTGCTAGAGGAGCGGGCGGGGGGGCAACAGATACGCAGTATTTT.

Only a few counts were recorded for this clonotype. The J gene is TRBJ1-2, the V gene TRBV12-3 or TRBV12-4; D gene unclear. Trimming pared 2 bases from V and 8 bases from J, leaving 12 bases between. This CDR3 comprises 13 residues. The CDR3 region has the DNA TGTGCCAGCAGTTTAATCGGGGAAGGAGGCTACACCTTC. Translation gives CASSLIGEGGYTF.

This clonotype was seen just once. This chain connects TRBV18 to TRBJ1-5, with a possible D match to TRBD1 (6 bases). The CDR3 is 16 amino acids. Per germline, CDR1 KGHSH and CDR2 LQKENI. V lost 1 base and J 7 bases, leaving 17 bases between the germline ends. The CDR3 DNA reads as TGTGCCAGCTCACCACAAGAACAGGGATTAGGACAGCCCCAGCATTTT. Residues: CASSPQEQGLGQPQHF.

J is TRBJ2-5 and V is TRBV7-3, with TRBD2 matching 7 bases. The V segment lost 5 bases and the J segment 5 bases; nucleotides outside the gene matches: 14. The CDR3 length is 16 residues. Germline V CDR1 and CDR2: SGHTA, FQGTGA. The CDR3 nucleotides read TGTGCCAGCAGCCCCTCCGGGGAGGGAAGCTGGGAGACCCAGTACTTC. Translated: CASSPSGEGSWETQYF.

V gene TRBV7-9 combines with J gene TRBJ1-1, with D possibly being TRBD1 (5 bases). Germline V gives CDR1 SEHNR, CDR2 FQNEAQ (reference sequence). V was cut by 4 bases and J by 5 bases, with 17 bases left in between. The length of the CDR3 is 15 residues. CDR3: CASSSRGGNGTEAFF. The CDR3 DNA sequence: TGTGCCAGCAGCTCCCGGGGGGGGAATGGGACTGAAGCTTTCTTT.